This TCR beta chain was identified during a study of blood T cell repertoires in COVID-19. The germline gives CDR1 SGHKS, CDR2 YYEKEE (reference sequence). The CDR3 runs 17 residues. Trimming took 9 bases from V and 1 from J, leaving 22 bases between them. Using immunoSEQ multiplex PCR, the repertoire was profiled, and TCRdb retains in-frame clones only, with some absent. The sample records 150,000 to 200,000 clones, more than 75% being singletons. Sequenced: peripheral blood. The chain is built from TRBV5-5 and TRBJ2-2; D is possibly TRBD2 (5 bases). This TCR was sampled from a man between 18 and 29 years old with active or convalescent COVID-19. The CDR3 sequence: CATQLGAGVGNTGELFF. The CDR3 DNA reads TGTGCCACCCAGCTTGGTGCGGGTGTGGGGAACACCGGGGAGCTGTTTTTT.